This T cell receptor (beta chain) was identified in a study of regulatory dendritic cells for organ transplantation. Study-wide results and limits: Among resting subsets, memory CD8+ cells contained the most alloreactive clonotypes.

About this clone: The antigen remains undetermined.

CDR1 and CDR2 from the germline V gene are SGHRS and YFSETQ. The CDR3 covers 15 residues. Trimming took 7 bases from V and 2 from J, leaving 18 bases between them. TCRdb keeps only in-frame clones here, not all; method: immunoSEQ multiplex PCR. The sample yields 30,000 to 35,000 clones, around 90% seen once. Memory T cells were CD45RO+, naive were CD45RA+, sorted by FACS. The rearrangement joins TRBV5-1 to TRBJ2-5, with D perhaps assigned TRBD1 or TRBD2 (6 bases each). This sequence originates from a human donor in good health. Sequencing was carried out using naive CD4+ T cells from blood. This sample's subset: CD45RA+ naive T cells. Written as DNA, the CDR3 is TGCGCCAGCGTGGCCGCGGGACAACGACAAGAGACCCAGTACTTC. This encodes CASVAAGQRQETQYF. Supplemented by reference TRBV5-1 and TRBJ2-5, the full variable domain reads KAGVTQTPRYLIKTRGQQVTLSCSPISGHRSVSWYQQTPGQGLQFLFEYFSETQRNKGNFPGRFSGRQFSNSRSEMNVSTLELGDSALYLCASVAAGQRQETQYFGPGTRLLVL.